These 10 T cell receptor beta chains were all obtained from the same sample, sequenced in a study of CD8+ T cells in alopecia areata. Extracted RNA was reverse transcribed into cDNA, the sequencing template. The data were produced by immunoSEQ multiplex PCR, yet TCRdb's version contains in-frame clones alone and is incomplete. The data list roughly 1,900 clones, none observed once; 52% falls to the top ten. The material sequenced was lesional skin. All receptors come from a C3H/HeJ mouse with alopecia areata. Strain haplotype (MHC): H2-k.

Of note for this clone: A single base is all that separates this from a far larger clone, so a read error is likely. Mouse names are used for the genes. The DNA ends 4 residues before the CDR3 does, and the rest of the CDR3 is filled in from the germline J gene. The rearrangement links TRBV13-3 to TRBJ2-4, with a weak D call TRBD1 (6 bases). The CDR3 has 14 residues. CDR1 is NNHDY, CDR2 SYVADS, per germline. The ends were cut back, 5 bases at V and 0 bases at J, with 10 bases in the middle. CDR3 DNA, as far as it was read: TGTGCCAGCAGCTCAGGGGTGAGTCAAAAC. Its protein is CASSSGVSQN. The whole CDR3 reads CASSSGVSQNTLYF.

This clone was counted ten times or more. The genes are named according to mouse. The CDR3 goes on 4 residues after the read ends, and that part is filled in from the germline J gene. This sequence joins TRBV1 and TRBJ1-4; TRBD1 aligns across 8 bases. The CDR3 loop spans 15 amino acids. Germline CDR1 and CDR2: NSQYPW and LRSPGD (reference sequence). CDR3 DNA (partial): TGCACCTGCAGTGCTCGACAGGGGAGTGGCGAA. It translates to CTCSARQGSGE. From start to end, the CDR3 is CTCSARQGSGERLFF.

About this clone: DNA and listed protein disagree at residue 11, so the protein shown here was translated from the DNA. Gene names and germline refer to mouse. Sequencing ends 3 residues short of the CDR3 end; the germline J gene provides the rest. This sequence joins TRBV17 and TRBJ1-3; TRBD1 matches at 9 bases. This CDR3 is 14 amino acids long. CDR1 and CDR2 (germline): MNHDT, YYDKIL. The CDR3 region is CASSGTGYGNTLYF. The DNA read from the CDR3 is TGTGCCAGCAGTGGGACAGGGTATGGAAATACG. The complete variable domain, with remaining parts taken from reference TRBV17 and TRBJ1-3, reads DTTVKQNPRYKLARVGKPVNLICSQTMNHDTMYWYQKKPNQAPKLLLFYYDKILNREADTFEKFQSSRPNNSFCSLYIGSAGLEYSAMYLCASSGTGYGNTLYFGEGSRLIVV.

Ten or more counts support this clone. The DNA translation disagrees with the TCRdb protein at residue 10, so the protein in this description comes from the DNA. Gene names follow the mouse nomenclature. The CDR3 end lies 3 residues beyond the end of the read and is filled in from the germline J gene. The chain has TRBV19 and TRBJ1-6; D remains ambiguous. TRBJ1-6 is identified as an open reading frame with a role that is uncertain. This CDR3 comprises 13 residues. V was pared by 1 base and J by 5 bases, with 4 bases between. In germline, CDR1 is FNHDT, CDR2 SITEND (reference sequence). The CDR3 reads CASSINNNSPLYF. Incomplete CDR3 DNA: TGTGCCAGCAGTATAAACAATAATTCGCCC.

This clone was picked up many times. At residue 11, the TCRdb amino acid sequence and the translated nucleotide sequence differ, so the protein here is the DNA translation. Germline and genes here are mouse. The CDR3 is cut off 3 residues early in the read; its end comes from the germline J gene. This rearrangement joins TRBV13-1 to TRBJ1-3; 9 bases map to TRBD1. The V and J ends lost 6 bases and 3 bases, in that order; junction bases with no gene match: 4. Germline V gives CDR1 NSHNY, CDR2 SYGAGN. This CDR3 spans 14 amino acids. CDR3 DNA (partial): TGTGCCAGCACCCCGGACAGGGGTGGAAATACG. It encodes CASTPDRGGNT. The CDR3 in its entirety is CASTPDRGGNTLYF.

This clone was seen at least ten times. Germline and genes: mouse. The CDR3: CASSDAQRGAETLYF. The CDR3 bases that were read are TGTGCCAGCAGTGATGCCCAGAGGGGTGCAGAA. The chain recombines TRBV13-1 with TRBJ2-3; D not certain. The CDR3 end lies 4 residues beyond the end of the read and is filled in from the germline J gene. Trimming shortened V by 0 bases and J by 1 base, and 9 bases separated the two germline ends. The germline V gene encodes CDR1 NSHNY and CDR2 SYGAGN. The CDR3 is 15 amino acids.

This clone was detected ten times or more. The gene names here belong to mouse. Read sequence stops 4 residues before the CDR3 end, and the germline J gene provides the missing end. This chain links TRBV31 with TRBJ2-5; TRBD1 is a possible D gene (6 bases). The germline V gene encodes CDR1 GKSSPN and CDR2 SITVG. The CDR3 is made up of 13 amino acids. CDR3 loop: CAWSQGTKDTQYF. Partial CDR3 DNA: TGTGCCTGGAGTCAAGGGACAAAAGAC.

Ten or more counts support this clone. At residue 16, the TCRdb amino acid sequence and the translated nucleotide sequence differ, so the protein here is the DNA translation. The gene names here belong to mouse. From the germline J gene comes the end of the CDR3, since the read stops 3 residues before it. The rearrangement links TRBV19 to TRBJ1-3; TRBD1 matches at 9 bases. Germline assignment: CDR1 FNHDT and CDR2 SITEND (reference sequence). The CDR3 is 19 amino acids. Trimming at V came to 4 bases and at J to 0 bases, leaving 14 bases not matched to a gene. The CDR3 here is CASSDGHRGRRDSGNTLYF. CDR3 DNA, as far as it was read: TGTGCCAGCAGTGATGGTCACAGGGGGCGTAGGGATTCTGGAAATACG.

This clone was observed many times. Mouse gene names and germline throughout. The CDR3 end falls 4 residues outside the read, so it is completed with the germline J gene. V gene TRBV13-3 combines with J gene TRBJ1-4; D is unresolved. Germline loops: CDR1 NNHDY, CDR2 SYVADS. This CDR3 spans 12 amino acids. The CDR3 bases that were read are TGTGCCAGCAGTGATCGTGGCGAA. Its translation is CASSDRGE. Given in full, the CDR3 is CASSDRGERLFF. The variable domain in full, completed from reference TRBV13-3 and TRBJ1-4, reads EAAVTQSPRSKVAVTGGKVTLSCHQTNNHDYMYWYRQDTGHGLRLIHYSYVADSTEKGDIPDGYKASRPSQENFSLILELASLSQTAVYFCASSDRGERLFFGHGTKLSVL.

This clone appeared a few times. At residue 15, the TCRdb amino acid sequence and the translated nucleotide sequence differ, so the protein here is the DNA translation. Gene names refer to mouse genes. The read is 3 residues too short to cover the CDR3 end, so that end is filled in from the germline J gene. J is TRBJ1-6 and V is TRBV13-2, with 11 bases fitting TRBD1. TRBJ1-6 counts as an open reading frame of uncertain function. Germline values: CDR1 NNHNN, CDR2 SYGAGS (reference sequence). The CDR3 loop spans 18 amino acids. V was clipped by 7 bases and J by 0 bases; unmatched bases: 9. The CDR3 region is CASSIGDRGNSYNSPLYF. The CDR3 DNA, read in part, is TGTGCCAGCAGTATAGGGGACAGGGGGAATTCCTATAATTCGCCC.